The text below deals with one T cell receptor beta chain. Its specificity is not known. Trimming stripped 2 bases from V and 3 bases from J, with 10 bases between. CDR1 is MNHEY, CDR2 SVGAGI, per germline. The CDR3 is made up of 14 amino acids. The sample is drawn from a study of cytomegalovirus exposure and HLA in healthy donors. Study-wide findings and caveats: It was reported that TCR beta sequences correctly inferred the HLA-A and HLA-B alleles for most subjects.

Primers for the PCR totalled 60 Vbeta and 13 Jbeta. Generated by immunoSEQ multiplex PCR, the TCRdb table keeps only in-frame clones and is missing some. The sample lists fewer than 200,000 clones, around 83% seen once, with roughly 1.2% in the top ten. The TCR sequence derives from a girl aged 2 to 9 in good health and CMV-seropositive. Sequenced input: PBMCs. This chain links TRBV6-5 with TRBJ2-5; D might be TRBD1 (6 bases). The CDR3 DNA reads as TGTGCCAGCAGTTACACCTGGACAGAAGAGACCCAGTACTTC. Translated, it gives CASSYTWTEETQYF.